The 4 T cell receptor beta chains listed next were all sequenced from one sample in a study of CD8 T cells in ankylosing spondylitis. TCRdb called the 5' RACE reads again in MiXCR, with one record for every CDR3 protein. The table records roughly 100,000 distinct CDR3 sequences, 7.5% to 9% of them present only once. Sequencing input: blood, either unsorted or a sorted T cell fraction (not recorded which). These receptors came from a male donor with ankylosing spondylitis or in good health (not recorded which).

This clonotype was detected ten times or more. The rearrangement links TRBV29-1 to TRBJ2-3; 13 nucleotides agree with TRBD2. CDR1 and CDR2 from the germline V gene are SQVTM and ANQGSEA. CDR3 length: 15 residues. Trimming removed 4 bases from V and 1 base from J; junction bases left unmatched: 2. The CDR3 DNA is TGCAGCGTTGGAACTAGCGGGGGGGGCACAGATACGCAGTATTTT. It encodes CSVGTSGGGTDTQYF.

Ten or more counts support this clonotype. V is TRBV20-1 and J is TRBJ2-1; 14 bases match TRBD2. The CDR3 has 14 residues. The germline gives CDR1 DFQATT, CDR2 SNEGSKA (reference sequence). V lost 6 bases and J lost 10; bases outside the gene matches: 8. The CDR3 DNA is TGCAGTGCCAGATACGGGACTAGCGGGAGAGAGCAGTTCTTC. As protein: CSARYGTSGREQFF.

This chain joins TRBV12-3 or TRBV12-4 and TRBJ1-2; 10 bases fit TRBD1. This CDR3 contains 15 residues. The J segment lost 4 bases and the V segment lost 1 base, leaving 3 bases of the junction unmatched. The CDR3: CASSLGTGGTYGYTF. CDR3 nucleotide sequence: TGTGCCAGCAGTTTAGGGACAGGGGGTACCTATGGCTACACCTTC.

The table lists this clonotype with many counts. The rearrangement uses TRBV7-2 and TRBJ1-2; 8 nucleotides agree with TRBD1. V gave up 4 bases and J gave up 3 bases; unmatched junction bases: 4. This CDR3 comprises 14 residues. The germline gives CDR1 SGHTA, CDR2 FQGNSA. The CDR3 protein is CASSSETGDYGYTF. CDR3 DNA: TGTGCCAGCAGCTCGGAGACAGGGGACTATGGCTACACCTTC.